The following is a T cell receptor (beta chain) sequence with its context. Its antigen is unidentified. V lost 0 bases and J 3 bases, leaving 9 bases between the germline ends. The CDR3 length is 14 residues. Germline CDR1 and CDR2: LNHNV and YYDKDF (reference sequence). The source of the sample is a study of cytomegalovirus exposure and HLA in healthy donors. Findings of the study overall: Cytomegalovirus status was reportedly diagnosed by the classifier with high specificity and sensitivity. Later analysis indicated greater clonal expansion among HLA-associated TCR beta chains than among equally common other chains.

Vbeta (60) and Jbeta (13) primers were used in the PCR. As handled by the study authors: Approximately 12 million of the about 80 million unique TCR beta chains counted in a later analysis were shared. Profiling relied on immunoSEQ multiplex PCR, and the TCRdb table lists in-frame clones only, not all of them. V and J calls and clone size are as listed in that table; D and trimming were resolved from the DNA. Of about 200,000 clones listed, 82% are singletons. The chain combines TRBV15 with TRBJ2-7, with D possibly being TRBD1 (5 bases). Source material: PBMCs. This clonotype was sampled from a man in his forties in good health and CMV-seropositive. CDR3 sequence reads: CATSREGQFYEQYF. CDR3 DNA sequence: TGTGCCACCAGCAGAGAGGGGCAATTCTACGAGCAGTACTTC.